This T cell receptor (beta chain) was identified during a study of cytomegalovirus exposure and HLA in healthy donors. This clone has a single count. 60 Vbeta and 13 Jbeta primers were used in PCR. Original handling: In a later analysis, of 70 million to 85 million unique beta chains, roughly 10 million appeared in at least two donors. The assay was immunoSEQ multiplex PCR, and TCRdb's table has in-frame clones only and misses some. V, J and clone size reflect that table, while D and trimming were determined from the DNA. In the table there are about 98,000 clones, 55% to 80% of which are singletons. In germline, CDR1 is SGHKS, CDR2 YYEKEE (reference sequence). The CDR3 loop spans 16 amino acids. The ends were cut back, 0 bases at V and 0 bases at J, with 7 bases in the middle.

The source is a female donor in good health and CMV-seronegative. This chain links TRBV5-5 with TRBJ2-6, with D perhaps TRBD1 (5 bases). Sequencing was done on a sample of PBMCs. For the CDR3, the DNA is TGTGCCAGCAGCTTGGCCAGGGCCTCTGGGGCCAACGTCCTGACTTTC. As protein: CASSLARASGANVLTF.